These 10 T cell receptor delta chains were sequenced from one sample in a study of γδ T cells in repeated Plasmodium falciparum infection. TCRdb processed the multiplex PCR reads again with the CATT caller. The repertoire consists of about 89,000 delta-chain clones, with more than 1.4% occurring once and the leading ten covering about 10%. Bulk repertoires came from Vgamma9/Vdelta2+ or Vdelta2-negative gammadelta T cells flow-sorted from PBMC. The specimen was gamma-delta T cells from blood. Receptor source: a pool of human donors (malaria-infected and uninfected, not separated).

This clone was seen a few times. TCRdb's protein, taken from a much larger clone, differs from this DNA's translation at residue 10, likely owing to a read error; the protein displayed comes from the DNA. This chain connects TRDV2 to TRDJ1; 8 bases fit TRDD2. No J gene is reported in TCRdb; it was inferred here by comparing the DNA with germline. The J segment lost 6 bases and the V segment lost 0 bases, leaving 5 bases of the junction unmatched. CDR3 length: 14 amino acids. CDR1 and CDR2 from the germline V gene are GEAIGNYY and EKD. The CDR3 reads CACDTLPTANKLIF. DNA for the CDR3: TGTGCCTGTGACACCCTTCCTACTGCCAATAAACTCATCTTT.

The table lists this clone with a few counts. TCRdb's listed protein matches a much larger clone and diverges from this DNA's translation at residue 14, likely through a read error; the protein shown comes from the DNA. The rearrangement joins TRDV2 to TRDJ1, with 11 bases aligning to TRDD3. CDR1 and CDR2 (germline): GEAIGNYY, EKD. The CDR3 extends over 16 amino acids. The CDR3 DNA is TGTGCCTGTGACACTGGGGGATACGCGTTTTCCGATAAACCCATCTTT. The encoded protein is CACDTGGYAFSDKPIF.

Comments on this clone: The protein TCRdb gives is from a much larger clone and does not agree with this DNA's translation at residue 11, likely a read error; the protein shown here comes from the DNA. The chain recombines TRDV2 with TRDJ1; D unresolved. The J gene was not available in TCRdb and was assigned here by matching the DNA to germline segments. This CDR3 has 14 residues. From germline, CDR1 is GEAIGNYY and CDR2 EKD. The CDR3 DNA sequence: TGTGCCTGTGACACCGGAATGGGAACCGATAGACTCATCTTT. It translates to CACDTGMGTDRLIF.

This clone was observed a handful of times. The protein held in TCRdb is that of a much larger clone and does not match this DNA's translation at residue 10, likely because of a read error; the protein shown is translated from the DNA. The CDR3, as DNA: TGTGCCTGTGACAGACTGCTGGGGGATTTGCTAGACCGACACACCGATAAACTCATCTTT. Translation: CACDRLLGDLLDRHTDKLIF. The V gene is TRDV2, the J gene TRDJ1; 9 bases match TRDD3. Here the J gene was assigned by germline matching of the DNA, as TCRdb has none. CDR1 GEAIGNYY and CDR2 EKD come from the germline V gene. J lost 0 bases, V lost 2 bases, and 18 bases had no gene match. CDR3 length: 20 amino acids.

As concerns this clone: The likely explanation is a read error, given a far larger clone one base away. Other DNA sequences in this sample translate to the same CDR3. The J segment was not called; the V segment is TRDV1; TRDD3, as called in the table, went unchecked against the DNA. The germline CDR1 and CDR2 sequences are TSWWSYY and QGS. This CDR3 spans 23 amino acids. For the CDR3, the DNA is TGTGCTCTTGGGGAACGGAGGGGTACGAGTGGGATACGCGAAACTACGTACACCGATAAGCTCATCTTT. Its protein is CALGERRGTSGIRETTYTDKLIF.

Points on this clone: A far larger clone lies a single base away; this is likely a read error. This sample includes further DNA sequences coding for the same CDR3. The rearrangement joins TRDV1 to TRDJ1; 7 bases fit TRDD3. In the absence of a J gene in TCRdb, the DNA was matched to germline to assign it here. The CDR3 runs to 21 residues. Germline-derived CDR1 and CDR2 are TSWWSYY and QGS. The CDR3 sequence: CALGEHDPRTGVHPYTDKLIF. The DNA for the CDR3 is TGTGCTCTTGGGGAGCACGACCCGCGTACTGGGGTTCACCCGTACACCGACAAACTCATCTTT.

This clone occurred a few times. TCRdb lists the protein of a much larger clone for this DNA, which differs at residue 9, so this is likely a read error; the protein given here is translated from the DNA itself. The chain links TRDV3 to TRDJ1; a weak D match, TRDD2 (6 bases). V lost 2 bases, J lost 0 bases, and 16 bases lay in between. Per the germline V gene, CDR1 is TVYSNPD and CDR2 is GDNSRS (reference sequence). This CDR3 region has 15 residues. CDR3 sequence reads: CAFYTPTVHTDKLIF. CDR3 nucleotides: TGTGCCTTTTATACTCCTACCGTACACACCGATAAACTCATCTTT.

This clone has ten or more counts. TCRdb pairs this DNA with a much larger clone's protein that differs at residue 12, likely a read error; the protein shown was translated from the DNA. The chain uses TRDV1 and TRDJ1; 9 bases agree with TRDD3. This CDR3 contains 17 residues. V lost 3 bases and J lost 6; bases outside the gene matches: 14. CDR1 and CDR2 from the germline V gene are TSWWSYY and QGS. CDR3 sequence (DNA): TGTGCTCTTGGGGAGCTACGTGCTGGGGGATTAGGATATAAACTCATCTTT. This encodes CALGELRAGGLGYKLIF.

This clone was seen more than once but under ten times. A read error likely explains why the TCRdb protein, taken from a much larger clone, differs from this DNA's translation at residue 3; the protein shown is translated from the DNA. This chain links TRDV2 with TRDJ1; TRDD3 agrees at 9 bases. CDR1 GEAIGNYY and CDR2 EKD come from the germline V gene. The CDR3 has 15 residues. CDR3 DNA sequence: TGTGCCTTTGACACCGTGGGGGATAGGGCCGATAAACTCATCTTT. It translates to CAFDTVGDRADKLIF.

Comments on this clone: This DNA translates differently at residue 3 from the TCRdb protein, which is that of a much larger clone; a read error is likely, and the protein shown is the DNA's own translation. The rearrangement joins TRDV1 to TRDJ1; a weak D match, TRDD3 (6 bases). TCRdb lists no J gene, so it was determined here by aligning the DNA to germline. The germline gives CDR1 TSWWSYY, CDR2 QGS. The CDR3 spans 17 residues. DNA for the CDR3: TGTGCTCCTGGGGAACTGGAGGACTTGGGGATTTCCGATAAACTCATCTTT. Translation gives CAPGELEDLGISDKLIF.